The 10 T cell receptor beta chains in this list originate from one sample, sequenced in a study of Ad26.COV2.S vaccination and SARS-CoV-2 variants. Treatment in this sample: approximately 18 received Ad26.COV2.S at low or high dose, single or two shots; roughly five received placebo; per-sample allocation not given. The investigators took samples on day 63 after the first vaccine or placebo injection. Sequencing was performed with immunoSEQ multiplex PCR; in TCRdb, only in-frame clones are kept and a portion is missing. Altogether 200,000 to 250,000 clones are present, around 89% being singletons, with the ten largest covering about 11%. The sample consisted of peripheral blood, taken in a trial of Ad26.COV2.S vaccine versus placebo. Receptors originate from a person between 18 and 65 years old who received the Ad26.COV2.S COVID-19 vaccine or a placebo.

The chain uses TRBV25-1 and TRBJ2-1; perhaps TRBD2 as D (6 bases). The length of the CDR3 is 17 residues. V was cut by 2 bases and J by 1 base, with 15 bases left in between. The germline CDR1 and CDR2 sequences are MGHDK and SYGVNS. The CDR3 region is CASSEGVADRSYNEQFF. The CDR3, as DNA: TGTGCCAGCAGTGAAGGAGTAGCGGATAGGTCCTACAATGAGCAGTTCTTC.

This chain joins TRBV7-2 and TRBJ2-7, with 8 bases matching TRBD1. With 5 bases clipped from V and 0 bases from J, the junction kept 6 bases outside the gene matches. The CDR3 has 15 residues. The V gene's germline CDR1 is SGHTA and CDR2 FQGNSA. The CDR3 region is CASSTYRGSSYEQYF. DNA of the CDR3: TGTGCCAGCAGCACCTACAGGGGGAGCTCCTACGAGCAGTACTTC.

V gene TRBV14 combines with J gene TRBJ2-2; D not resolved. The ends were cut back, 1 base at V and 0 bases at J, with 18 bases in the middle. Germline CDR1 reads SGHDN; CDR2 reads FVKESK. CDR3 length equals 19 residues. Written as DNA, the CDR3 is TGTGCCAGCAGCCAAGCAGAGTGGTCGGTTGGGGCGAACACCGGGGAGCTGTTTTTT. Encoded protein: CASSQAEWSVGANTGELFF.

This chain uses TRBV6-2 or TRBV6-3 with TRBJ1-1, with TRBD1 as a possible D gene (5 bases). The CDR3 has 14 residues. Germline V gene sequence: CDR1 MNHEY, CDR2 SVGEGT. V lost 6 bases and J lost 4, with 15 bases in between. This chain's CDR3 is CASSQPIGTTEAFF. CDR3 sequence (DNA): TGTGCCAGCAGCCAACCGATAGGGACCACTGAAGCTTTCTTT.

V is TRBV29-1 and J is TRBJ2-7; TRBD1 matches at 7 bases. The CDR3 extends over 13 amino acids. Germline V gene lookup returns CDR1 SQVTM and CDR2 ANQGSEA. V was clipped by 6 bases and J by 7 bases; unmatched bases: 12. CDR3 nucleotide sequence: TGCAGCGTCACAGGGGCCCTTGATGGGGAGCAGTACTTC. As protein: CSVTGALDGEQYF.

The chain couples TRBV27 to TRBJ1-5, with 12 bases aligning to TRBD1. Germline V gene data show CDR1 as MNHEY and CDR2 as SMNVEV (reference sequence). The CDR3 runs 16 residues. Trimming took 4 bases from V and 3 from J; bases not matched to a gene: 4. The CDR3: CASSSGTGGYNQPQHF. DNA of the CDR3: TGTGCCAGCAGTTCCGGGACAGGGGGCTACAATCAGCCCCAGCATTTT.

The chain links TRBV18 to TRBJ2-7; D call uncertain. The CDR3 has 14 residues. Germline assignment: CDR1 KGHSH and CDR2 LQKENI. With 3 bases removed from V and 2 bases from J, the gap between germline ends came to 11 bases. The CDR3 here is CASSPPGLTYEQYF. The DNA of the CDR3 is TGTGCCAGCTCACCCCCGGGCCTGACCTACGAGCAGTACTTC.

The V gene is TRBV19, the J gene TRBJ1-2; 7 bases match TRBD1. Germline V gene lookup returns CDR1 LNHDA and CDR2 SQIVND (reference sequence). V trimming: 6 bases; J trimming: 8 bases; junction bases outside the gene matches: 9. CDR3 length: 13 residues. The CDR3 nucleotides read TGTGCCAGTAGATCTGGACAGGCCTGGGGCTACACCTTC. It codes for CASRSGQAWGYTF.

This clone was recorded once. V usage is TRBV18 and J usage is TRBJ2-1; possible D gene TRBD1, 5 bases. V dropped 3 bases and J dropped 8 bases, with 11 bases sitting between them. CDR3 size: 13 residues. Germline loops: CDR1 KGHSH, CDR2 LQKENI. Here the CDR3 DNA reads TGTGCCAGCTCACCTTTCAGGGCGGATGAGCAGTTCTTC. Encoded protein: CASSPFRADEQFF.

The chain employs TRBV4-3 and TRBJ1-5; D gene unclear. The CDR3 is 13 amino acids. The V end was cut by 4 bases, the J end by 5 bases, with 9 bases between. The germline CDR1 and CDR2 sequences are LGHNA and YSLEER. The DNA for the CDR3 is TGCGCCAGCAGCCTCGGACCTGATCAGCCCCAGCATTTT. Translated, it gives CASSLGPDQPQHF.